What follows is one TCR beta chain and its context. The antigen remains unidentified. The CDR3 has 13 residues. V lost 6 bases, J lost 5 bases, and 13 bases lay in between. Germline CDR1 SGHTA, CDR2 FQGNSA. The record originates from a study of STAT5B mutations in CD4+ large granular lymphocyte leukemia. Study findings and constraints: Patient CD4-sorted repertoires stayed more clonal than healthy ones after leukemic-clone removal.

Libraries were prepared by immunoSEQ multiplex PCR; TCRdb keeps only in-frame clonotypes and omits some of them. Of 32,000 or so clones in the sample, 85% are singletons; the top ten hold around 4.6%. The rearrangement links TRBV7-2 to TRBJ2-5; D not certain. The sequence was obtained from a human donor in good health. The sequenced material came from CD4+ T cells from blood buffy coats. CDR3 sequence: CASRGDRLETQYF. The CDR3 DNA reads as TGTGCCAGCAGGGGTGATAGGTTGGAGACCCAGTACTTC.